Below are 25 T cell receptor beta chains sequenced from a single sample in a study of sequential checkpoint blockade in melanoma. This table comes from immunoSEQ multiplex PCR, and its TCRdb copy is limited to in-frame clones, with some not included. Of roughly 10,000 clones in the sample, around 30% were seen once. Treatment reported: randomized to nivolumab then ipilimumab (arm A) or the reverse (arm B). Specimen: tumor tissue (inferred from file names), collected from a patient given nivolumab and ipilimumab in sequence. These receptors all come from a human donor with melanoma.

The chain is built from TRBV19 and TRBJ1-5; no definite D call. Germline V gene sequence: CDR1 LNHDA, CDR2 SQIVND (reference sequence). The CDR3 is 13 amino acids. V was pared by 1 base and J by 5 bases, with 6 bases between. The CDR3 spells CASSIAGDQPQHF. The CDR3 region has the DNA TGTGCCAGTAGTATAGCCGGGGATCAGCCCCAGCATTTT.

The chain carries TRBV29-1 and TRBJ2-2, with 7 bases fitting TRBD1. The CDR3 length is 17 residues. V shed 3 bases and J 1 base; nucleotides not matched to a gene: 11. Looked up from germline, CDR1 is SQVTM and CDR2 is ANQGSEA. CDR3 residues: CSVEGTTGSLNTGELFF. The CDR3 nucleotides are TGCAGCGTTGAGGGGACGACAGGGTCACTGAACACCGGGGAGCTGTTTTTT.

This clone was picked up a small number of times. The J gene is TRBJ1-4, the V gene TRBV11-3; 8 nucleotides line up with TRBD1. Looked up from germline, CDR1 is SGHNT and CDR2 is YENEEA. This CDR3 has 15 amino acids. V lost 5 bases to trimming and J lost 7 bases; unmatched junction nucleotides: 9. In DNA form, the CDR3 reads TGTGCCAGCAGCGCCACCTCAGGGGGCGGTGAAAAACTGTTTTTT. It encodes CASSATSGGGEKLFF.

This clone has more than one count but fewer than ten. This chain links TRBV15 with TRBJ1-3, with unresolved D. V was clipped by 0 bases and J by 0 bases, with 6 bases between them. The CDR3 totals 15 residues. CDR1 and CDR2 from the germline V gene are LNHNV and YYDKDF (reference sequence). The CDR3: CATSRDPTSGNTIYF. CDR3 sequence (DNA): TGTGCCACCAGCAGAGACCCTACCTCTGGAAACACCATATATTTT.

The chain couples TRBV5-1 to TRBJ1-5; TRBD1 is a possible D gene (6 bases). Germline V gives CDR1 SGHRS, CDR2 YFSETQ. Trimming cost V 1 base and J 0 bases, with 8 bases left between them. The CDR3 is made up of 15 amino acids. Here the CDR3 DNA reads TGCGCCAGCAGCTTGACAGGGATTAGCAATCAGCCCCAGCATTTT. Its translation: CASSLTGISNQPQHF.

This chain connects TRBV12-5 to TRBJ2-2, with D possibly TRBD1 on 6 matching bases. This CDR3 comprises 17 residues. Per the germline V gene, CDR1 is LGHNT and CDR2 is FRNRAP. V lost 2 bases, J lost 6 bases, and 19 bases lay in between. The CDR3 DNA reads TGTGCTAGTGGTTTGTTCTCGGACAGTCTGATTCCCGGGGAGCTGTTTTTT. This sequence encodes CASGLFSDSLIPGELFF.

This clone was seen repeatedly, ten times or more. The V and J genes are TRBV6-8 and TRBJ2-1; the match to TRBD2 covers 8 bases. Losses at the gene ends were 0 bases for V and 8 bases for J; bases not matched to a gene: 9. CDR3 length: 16 amino acids. The V gene's germline CDR1 is MNHGY and CDR2 SAAAGT. CDR3 amino acids: CASSYSHGGGLDEQFF. The CDR3 DNA reads as TGTGCCAGCAGTTACTCGCACGGGGGGGGCCTAGATGAGCAGTTCTTC.

This clone has just a few counts. This sequence joins TRBV14 and TRBJ2-7; D gene uncertain. The CDR3 is 12 residues long. Per germline, CDR1 SGHDN and CDR2 FVKESK. The V and J ends lost 3 bases and 3 bases respectively, with 6 bases between them. CDR3 DNA: TGTGCCAGCAGCCAGTTGGGCTACGAGCAGTACTTC. Protein sequence: CASSQLGYEQYF.

The V gene is TRBV19, the J gene TRBJ2-7; D may match TRBD1 or TRBD2 (5 bases each). Germline V lookup: CDR1 LNHDA, CDR2 SQIVND (reference sequence). The V end lost 5 bases, the J end lost 3 bases, and 26 bases lay between the germline ends. This CDR3 region has 18 residues. The CDR3 loop is CASSSRQSTGTDFYEQYF. CDR3 coding DNA: TGTGCCAGTAGTTCACGGCAATCCACCGGGACGGACTTCTACGAGCAGTACTTC.

There are a few counts of this clone. The gene calls are TRBV6-8 and TRBJ2-1; either TRBD1 or TRBD2 may fit D (5 bases each). This CDR3 has 16 residues. Germline CDR1 and CDR2: MNHGY and SAAAGT. Trimming cost V 0 bases and J 8 bases, with 17 bases left between them. The CDR3 reads CASSYSIAQRGDEQFF. CDR3 in DNA: TGTGCCAGCAGTTACTCGATCGCCCAAAGGGGAGATGAGCAGTTCTTC.

This clone appeared a few times. The chain is built from TRBV11-3 and TRBJ2-7, with D possibly TRBD2 on 5 matching bases. Trimming pared 3 bases from V and 4 bases from J, leaving 16 bases between. Germline V lookup: CDR1 SGHNT, CDR2 YENEEA. The CDR3 length is 15 residues. The CDR3 DNA follows: TGTGCCAGCAGCTTGGAGGCCACGGGTACTTACGAGCAGTACTTC. Encoded protein: CASSLEATGTYEQYF.

CDR3 sequence: CASGLGTGRRVSGELFF. The CDR3, as DNA: TGTGCTAGTGGTTTGGGGACGGGACGCAGGGTATCGGGGGAGCTGTTTTTT. J is TRBJ2-2 and V is TRBV12-5; D may be TRBD1 or TRBD2 (5 bases each). Trimming removed 1 base from V and 8 bases from J, with 20 bases in between. The CDR3 contains 17 residues. Germline CDR1 reads LGHNT; CDR2 reads FRNRAP.

The CDR3 is CSGRDQTYEQYF. The DNA for the CDR3 is TGCAGCGGTAGGGACCAGACCTACGAGCAGTACTTC. The rearrangement uses TRBV29-1 and TRBJ2-7; possibly TRBD1 or TRBD2 for D (5 bases each). CDR1 is SQVTM and CDR2 is ANQGSEA in the germline V gene. This CDR3 spans 12 amino acids. Trimming pared 7 bases from V and 2 bases from J, leaving 12 bases between.

The J gene is TRBJ1-1, the V gene TRBV18; TRBD1 agrees at 7 bases. With 4 bases clipped from V and 3 bases from J, the junction kept 11 bases outside the gene matches. The germline V gene encodes CDR1 KGHSH and CDR2 LQKENI. This CDR3 has 16 residues. In DNA, the CDR3 is TGTGCCAGCTCACTTATCCTTACAGGGGACGACACTGAAGCTTTCTTT. Residues: CASSLILTGDDTEAFF.

This clone has a handful of counts. The gene calls are TRBV11-3 and TRBJ2-7, with 7 nucleotides matching TRBD1. This CDR3 has 14 amino acids. Germline V gene sequence: CDR1 SGHNT, CDR2 YENEEA. J gave up 1 base and V 5 bases, and 5 bases lay outside the gene matches. The CDR3 DNA reads as TGTGCCAGCAGCCAAAACAGGGGATCCTACGAGCAGTACTTC. It yields the protein CASSQNRGSYEQYF.

The genes are TRBV6-8 and TRBJ1-1; 7 nucleotides match TRBD1. The CDR3 consists of 14 residues. Per the germline V gene, CDR1 is MNHGY and CDR2 is SAAAGT. J was trimmed by 4 bases and V by 5 bases; bases with no gene match: 7. The DNA for the CDR3 is TGTGCCAGCAGTATTTTACAGGGGAGCACTGAAGCTTTCTTT. Amino acids: CASSILQGSTEAFF.

This clone was found a few times. The chain joins TRBV9 to TRBJ2-2, with D hard to call. CDR3 size: 12 residues. The germline V and J ends were trimmed by 2 bases and 3 bases, with 2 bases remaining between them. CDR1 and CDR2 (germline): SGDLS, YYNGEE. This chain's CDR3 is CASSVDTGELFF. In nucleotides, the CDR3 is TGTGCCAGCAGCGTCGACACCGGGGAGCTGTTTTTT.

The chain joins TRBV14 to TRBJ2-1, with 8 bases fitting TRBD2. After removal of 4 bases from V and 7 bases from J, the junction contained 12 bases not matched to a gene. Per the germline V gene, CDR1 is SGHDN and CDR2 is FVKESK. CDR3 length: 16 amino acids. The CDR3 sequence is CASSPGGPIWVNEQFF. The CDR3 bases are TGTGCCAGCAGCCCGGGGGGGCCGATTTGGGTGAATGAGCAGTTCTTC. Supplemented by reference TRBV14 and TRBJ2-1, the full variable domain reads EAGVTQFPSHSVIEKGQTVTLRCDPISGHDNLYWYRRVMGKEIKFLLHFVKESKQDESGMPNNRFLAERTGGTYSTLKVQPAELEDSGVYFCASSPGGPIWVNEQFFGPGTRLTVL.

The chain couples TRBV7-5 to TRBJ2-7; TRBD1, the table's D call, lacks a check against the DNA. TRBV7-5 is an annotated pseudogene. The CDR3 consists of 14 residues. The CDR3 is CASSFGQGLYEQYF. The CDR3, as DNA: TGTGCCAGCAGCTTCGGTCAGGGGCTCTACGAGCAGTACTTC.

This clone showed up just a few times. The rearrangement uses TRBV6-7 and TRBJ2-7; D is tentatively TRBD1 or TRBD2 (6 bases each). TRBV6-7 is filed as an ORF, its function uncertain. Trimming cost V 5 bases and J 2 bases, with 16 bases left between them. CDR3 length equals 15 residues. CDR3 sequence: CASSRLGGRTYEQYF. The CDR3 region has the DNA TGTGCCAGCAGTCGACTGGGGGGCCGAACCTACGAGCAGTACTTC.

This rearrangement joins TRBV9 to TRBJ2-1; D possibly corresponds to TRBD1 (6 bases). This CDR3 contains 12 residues. Germline V gene lookup returns CDR1 SGDLS and CDR2 YYNGEE. Trimming removed 5 bases at V and 6 bases at J, with 9 bases between. The CDR3 DNA is TGTGCCAGCAGATGGGGGCGCAATGAGCAGTTCTTC. This encodes CASRWGRNEQFF.

This clone was detected only a few times. This chain joins TRBV12-5 and TRBJ2-2, with D possibly being TRBD1 (5 bases). Germline V lookup: CDR1 LGHNT, CDR2 FRNRAP. The CDR3 consists of 13 residues. CDR3 residues: CASIRQSTGELFF. The CDR3 DNA follows: TGTGCCAGCATCCGACAGAGCACCGGGGAGCTGTTTTTT.

This clone was recorded at least ten times. V gene TRBV9 combines with J gene TRBJ2-2, with 8 bases lining up with TRBD2. V lost 1 base to trimming and J lost 7 bases; unmatched junction nucleotides: 9. CDR1 and CDR2 (germline): SGDLS, YYNGEE. The CDR3 totals 16 residues. CDR3 residues: CASSVRAGEFGGELFF. Written as DNA, the CDR3 is TGTGCCAGCAGCGTACGAGCGGGGGAGTTCGGCGGGGAGCTGTTTTTT.

The V gene is TRBV30, the J gene TRBJ2-1; maybe TRBD1 (6 bases). V was cut by 1 base and J by 7 bases, with 17 bases left in between. The CDR3 has 15 amino acids. The germline gives CDR1 GTSNPN, CDR2 SVGIG (reference sequence). The CDR3 coding sequence is TGTGCCTGGAGTGCCGGGACACTGACCATTAATGAGCAGTTCTTC. As protein: CAWSAGTLTINEQFF.

The rearrangement uses TRBV10-2 and TRBJ1-5; D is uncertain. Trimming removed 3 bases from V and 4 bases from J, with 4 bases in between. This CDR3 has 12 residues. CDR1 is WSHSY, CDR2 SAAADI, per germline. The CDR3 nucleotides read TGCGCCAGCAGTGAAGTTAATCAGCCCCAGCATTTT. It specifies CASSEVNQPQHF.